The sequence of this TCR beta chain was determined in a study of human T cells and chemical hapten exposure. CDR1 and CDR2 (germline): KGHSH, LQKENI. CDR3 length equals 14 residues. V lost 3 bases, J lost 4 bases, and 4 bases stayed unmatched. Whole-study results and caveats: Large CDR3 similarity clusters arose significantly more often from expanded TCRs than from controls.

This clonotype was seen many times. Its cognate antigen is unknown. Time point here: pre-sensitization, week 0. Treatment: therapeutic diphenylcyclopropenone sensitization with weekly scalp DPC. Methods used by the authors: With a range of about 20,000 to 750,000, the median per sample was roughly 95,000 TCRs. One entry per CDR3 protein, called by TCRdb with MiXCR from the RACE reads. It is TCRdb's table, rather than the study itself, that gives the V and J calls and clone size. The sample lists around 120,000 distinct CDR3 sequences, 13% occurring once. The specimen comprised whole blood, sampled in connection with sensitization to the hapten diphenylcyclopropenone (DPC). The sequence came from a woman between 18 and 30 years old with alopecia areata. Some clones in this sample may be carry-over from other donors' samples. The chain is built from TRBV18 and TRBJ1-2; TRBD1 matches at 8 bases. CDR3 sequence (DNA): TGTGCCAGCTCACCGACCGGGACAGGCTATGGCTACACCTTC. Translated, it gives CASSPTGTGYGYTF. The full variable domain, in which reference TRBV18 and TRBJ1-2 provide the parts outside the CDR3, is NAGVMQNPRHLVRRRGQEARLRCSPMKGHSHVYWYRQLPEEGLKFMVYLQKENIIDESGMPKERFSAEFPKEGPSILRIQQVVRGDSAAYFCASSPTGTGYGYTFGSGTRLTVV.